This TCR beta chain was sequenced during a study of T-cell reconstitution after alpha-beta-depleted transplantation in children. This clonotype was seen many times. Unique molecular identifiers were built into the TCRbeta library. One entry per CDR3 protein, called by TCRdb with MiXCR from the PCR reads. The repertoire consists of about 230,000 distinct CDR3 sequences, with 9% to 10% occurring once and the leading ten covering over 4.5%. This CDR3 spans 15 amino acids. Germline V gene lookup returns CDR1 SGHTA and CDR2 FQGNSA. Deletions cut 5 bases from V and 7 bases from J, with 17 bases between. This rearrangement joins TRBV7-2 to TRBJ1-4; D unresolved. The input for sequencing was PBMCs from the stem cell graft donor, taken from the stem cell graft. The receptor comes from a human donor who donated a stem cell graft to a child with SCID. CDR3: CASSPRMGQSEKLFF. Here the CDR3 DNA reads TGTGCCAGCAGCCCCCGAATGGGCCAAAGTGAAAAACTGTTTTTT.